A single sample is the source of the 27 T cell receptor beta chains below, sequenced in a study of CD8 T cells in ankylosing spondylitis. TCRdb processed the 5' RACE reads anew with MiXCR; each CDR3 protein has one entry. The table shows about 110,000 distinct CDR3 sequences, with around 24% occurring only once. The specimen sequenced was synovial fluid, either unsorted or a sorted T cell fraction (not recorded which). All receptors come from a male donor with ankylosing spondylitis.

The chain carries TRBV12-3 or TRBV12-4 and TRBJ1-1; D is uncertain. CDR3 length: 13 residues. Trimming pared 7 bases from V and 0 bases from J, leaving 9 bases between. CDR3 bases: TGTGCCAGCAATTCAAGGGTGAACACTGAAGCTTTCTTT. It yields the protein CASNSRVNTEAFF.

This clonotype has a handful of counts. This chain connects TRBV3-1 to TRBJ2-3; either TRBD1 or TRBD2 may supply D (5 bases each). Between the trimmed V and J ends, which lost 4 bases and 4 bases, there was a span of 15 bases. Germline V gene sequence: CDR1 LGHDT, CDR2 YNNKEL (reference sequence). The CDR3 totals 15 residues. The CDR3 coding sequence is TGTGCCAGCAGCCTAACCGGGACGCTTCCAGATACGCAGTATTTT. It codes for CASSLTGTLPDTQYF.

Here the CDR3 DNA reads TGTGCCAGCAGCCAAGATTCCAGCGGACAAAACATTCAGTACTTC. Its translation: CASSQDSSGQNIQYF. This chain connects TRBV4-2 to TRBJ2-4; the D gene is possibly TRBD2 (5 bases). Trimming took 0 bases from V and 5 from J, leaving 11 bases between them. CDR3 length: 15 residues. CDR1 is LGHNA and CDR2 is YNFKEQ in the germline V gene.

This rearrangement joins TRBV20-1 to TRBJ2-1; no clear D gene. V was trimmed by 2 bases and J by 2 bases, leaving 4 bases between them. The germline V gene has CDR1 DFQATT and CDR2 SNEGSKA (reference sequence). The CDR3 is 12 amino acids. CDR3: CSARYTYNEQFF. The DNA of the CDR3 is TGCAGTGCTAGATATACCTACAATGAGCAGTTCTTC.

The V call is TRBV11-3, the J call TRBJ2-5, with a possible D match to TRBD1 (6 bases). The CDR3 contains 15 residues. V was cut by 5 bases and J by 0 bases, with 13 bases left in between. Germline V CDR1 and CDR2: SGHNT, YENEEA. The CDR3, as DNA: TGTGCCAGCAGCAAGAGTCGACAGGACCAAGAGACCCAGTACTTC. This encodes CASSKSRQDQETQYF. Using reference TRBV11-3 and TRBJ2-5 for the parts outside the CDR3, the full variable domain is EAGVVQSPRYKIIEKKQPVAFWCNPISGHNTLYWYLQNLGQGPELLIRYENEEAVDDSQLPKDRFSAERLKGVDSTLKIQPAELGDSAVYLCASSKSRQDQETQYFGPGTRLLVL.

The rearrangement links TRBV12-3 or TRBV12-4 to TRBJ2-1; 9 bases are a match to TRBD1. V lost 8 bases, J lost 4 bases, and 15 bases stayed unmatched. The CDR3 consists of 17 residues. The CDR3 DNA sequence: TGTGCCAGCTGGGGGGACAGGGTCGGATACAGTTACAATGAGCAGTTCTTC. Amino acid sequence: CASWGDRVGYSYNEQFF.

This CDR3 reads CASSRTVTPNTGELFF. CDR3 DNA: TGTGCCAGCAGCCGGACAGTCACGCCAAACACCGGGGAGCTGTTTTTT. V gene TRBV3-1 combines with J gene TRBJ2-2, with TRBD1 as a possible D gene (6 bases). Germline values: CDR1 LGHDT, CDR2 YNNKEL (reference sequence). The CDR3 has 16 amino acids. Trimming removed 4 bases at V and 2 bases at J, with 14 bases between.

The chain joins TRBV4-1 to TRBJ2-2; no definite D call. CDR3 length equals 14 residues. V dropped 4 bases and J dropped 6 bases, with 12 bases sitting between them. CDR1 and CDR2 from the germline V gene are MGHRA and YSYEKL. This chain's CDR3 is CASSLGRAAGELFF. CDR3 nucleotides: TGCGCCAGCAGCCTGGGAAGGGCAGCCGGGGAGCTGTTTTTT.

This clonotype was observed many times. In DNA, the CDR3 is TGTGCCATCAGTGAGCCGAGCGTAGGTGGGCAGTTCTTC. Its protein product is CAISEPSVGGQFF. The chain is built from TRBV10-3 and TRBJ2-1, with D unclear. Germline CDR1 and CDR2: ENHRY and SYGVKD. V was pared by 2 bases and J by 12 bases, with 14 bases between. This CDR3 has 13 amino acids.

The V call is TRBV20-1, the J call TRBJ2-1, with D perhaps TRBD2 (5 bases). The germline V gene has CDR1 DFQATT and CDR2 SNEGSKA (reference sequence). This CDR3 comprises 13 residues. V lost 3 bases, J lost 5 bases, and 11 bases lay in between. The CDR3 region is CSARFLADNEQFF. The CDR3 coding sequence is TGCAGTGCTAGGTTTCTAGCAGACAATGAGCAGTTCTTC.

This sequence joins TRBV10-3 and TRBJ1-6; D is possibly TRBD1 (5 bases). In germline, CDR1 is ENHRY, CDR2 SYGVKD. Trimming cost V 3 bases and J 14 bases, with 11 bases left between them. This CDR3 comprises 12 residues. In DNA form, the CDR3 reads TGTGCCATCAGTGATGGGGACGAAGCCCTCCACTTT. It translates to CAISDGDEALHF.

The CDR3 coding sequence is TGTGCCACCAGTGACCCAGACAGGCCAGCGGTCGATACGCAGTATTTT. It translates to CATSDPDRPAVDTQYF. This chain joins TRBV24-1 and TRBJ2-3; D is possibly TRBD1 (6 bases). Per the germline V gene, CDR1 is KGHDR and CDR2 is SFDVKD. V was shortened by 4 bases and J by 6 bases, with 19 bases between the two germline ends. The length of the CDR3 is 16 residues.

This clonotype was detected a few times. The V call is TRBV5-6, the J call TRBJ2-7, with 9 bases aligning to TRBD2. The CDR3 is 16 residues long. The V gene end was trimmed by 0 bases and the J gene end by 4 bases; junction bases not matched to a gene: 8. Germline V lookup: CDR1 SGHDT, CDR2 YYEEEE. The CDR3 nucleotides read TGTGCCAGCAGCTTGGTTGGCGGGAGGGCCGAATACGAGCAGTACGTC. It encodes CASSLVGGRAEYEQYV.

This clonotype has more than one count but fewer than ten. The genes are TRBV5-1 and TRBJ2-5, with 15 bases matching TRBD2. Trimming cost V 5 bases and J 5 bases; bases outside gene matches: 4. The germline V gene has CDR1 SGHRS and CDR2 YFSETQ. There are 15 residues in the CDR3. The CDR3 region has the DNA TGCGCCAGCAGAGCAGGACTAGCGGGAGGGGAGACCCAGTACTTC. Protein sequence: CASRAGLAGGETQYF.

This chain links TRBV18 with TRBJ2-7; D may be TRBD1 or TRBD2 (5 bases each). CDR3 length equals 12 residues. The germline V and J ends were trimmed by 8 bases and 5 bases, with 13 bases remaining between them. The germline gives CDR1 KGHSH, CDR2 LQKENI. This CDR3 reads CASAQGSDEQYV. In nucleotides, the CDR3 is TGTGCCAGCGCTCAGGGTAGCGACGAGCAGTACGTC.

The V gene is TRBV5-6, the J gene TRBJ1-2; possible D gene TRBD1, 6 bases. CDR1 is SGHDT, CDR2 YYEEEE, per germline. The germline V and J ends were trimmed by 2 bases and 7 bases, with 12 bases remaining between them. The CDR3 has 13 amino acids. CDR3 in amino acids: CASSFTGIGGYTF. The CDR3 nucleotides are TGTGCCAGCAGCTTTACAGGGATAGGTGGCTACACCTTC.

The V and J genes are TRBV24-1 and TRBJ1-2; TRBD1 agrees at 7 bases. Germline V CDR1 and CDR2: KGHDR, SFDVKD. CDR3 length: 12 amino acids. Trimming removed 7 bases from V and 3 bases from J; junction bases left unmatched: 1. The CDR3 bases are TGTGCCACCAGGGGGACAGACTATGGCTACACCTTC. As protein: CATRGTDYGYTF.

The chain links TRBV7-9 to TRBJ1-4, with TRBD1 as a possible D gene (5 bases). Germline V gives CDR1 SEHNR, CDR2 FQNEAQ (reference sequence). The CDR3 runs 14 residues. The V end lost 1 base, the J end lost 10 bases, and 13 bases lay between the germline ends. The CDR3 reads CASSLGEGSGKLFF. In DNA form, the CDR3 reads TGTGCCAGCAGCTTAGGGGAGGGGAGCGGAAAACTGTTTTTT. The full variable domain, with the rest looked up from reference TRBV7-9 and TRBJ1-4, is DTGVSQNPRHKITKRGQNVTFRCDPISEHNRLYWYRQTLGQGPEFLTYFQNEAQLEKSRLLSDRFSAERPKGSFSTLEIQRTEQGDSAMYLCASSLGEGSGKLFFGSGTQLSVL.

The sample holds a few counts of this clonotype. The chain's CDR3 is CASSSGTRGSTGELFF. The CDR3 DNA sequence: TGTGCCAGCAGCTCCGGGACTCGGGGGTCCACCGGGGAGCTGTTTTTT. The rearrangement joins TRBV5-6 to TRBJ2-2; the D gene is possibly TRBD2 (6 bases). Between the trimmed V and J ends, which lost 3 bases and 4 bases, there was a span of 16 bases. Germline-derived CDR1 and CDR2 are SGHDT and YYEEEE. This CDR3 has 16 residues.

The chain recombines TRBV27 with TRBJ1-2, with D possibly matching TRBD1 (6 bases). Trimming left V 5 bases short and J 4 bases short, with 14 bases between. The CDR3 totals 14 residues. Germline V lookup: CDR1 MNHEY, CDR2 SMNVEV (reference sequence). The CDR3 nucleotides read TGTGCCAGCAGTCCGGGTAGGGGGGTCTATGGCTACACCTTC. It codes for CASSPGRGVYGYTF.

CDR3 bases: TGTGCCAGCAGCCAAAGAGACGCCAGGTCTGAAGCTTTCTTT. Its protein product is CASSQRDARSEAFF. V and J are TRBV14 and TRBJ1-1, with D unclear. The CDR3 runs 14 residues. CDR1 is SGHDN, CDR2 FVKESK, per germline. V dropped 2 bases and J dropped 6 bases, with 13 bases sitting between them.

In this sample, this clonotype turned up many times. The rearrangement links TRBV13 to TRBJ2-5, with D possibly TRBD1 on 5 matching bases. This CDR3 is 14 amino acids long. V lost 1 base to trimming and J lost 5 bases, with 11 bases between them. Germline V lookup: CDR1 PRHDT, CDR2 FYEKMQ (reference sequence). CDR3 residues: CASSLVGRVETQYF. The CDR3 DNA reads TGTGCCAGCAGCTTAGTTGGCAGGGTGGAGACCCAGTACTTC.

The rearrangement joins TRBV12-3 or TRBV12-4 to TRBJ1-4; no clear D. Trimming took 8 bases from V and 2 from J, leaving 9 bases between them. The CDR3 spans 13 residues. CDR3 DNA: TGTGCCAGCCGGTGGGAGACTAATGAAAAACTGTTTTTT. Residues: CASRWETNEKLFF.

This clonotype has just a few counts. This chain links TRBV27 with TRBJ2-2; D gene uncertain. With 8 bases removed from V and 2 bases from J, the gap between germline ends came to 15 bases. The germline V gene has CDR1 MNHEY and CDR2 SMNVEV (reference sequence). This CDR3 contains 15 residues. CDR3 residues: CASAPRALNTGELFF. The CDR3 DNA reads as TGTGCCAGCGCACCCCGGGCCCTCAACACCGGGGAGCTGTTTTTT.

This clonotype appeared a few times. J is TRBJ2-1 and V is TRBV2; D is ambiguous. V lost 5 bases, J lost 7 bases, and 9 bases lay in between. Looked up from germline, CDR1 is SNHLY and CDR2 is FYNNEI. There are 12 residues in the CDR3. CDR3 sequence reads: CASSIYGNEQFF. The CDR3 DNA reads TGTGCCAGCAGTATATACGGGAATGAGCAGTTCTTC.

This clonotype was seen a few times. The chain uses TRBV30 and TRBJ1-1, with 7 bases that match TRBD1. Germline trimming cut 2 bases from V and 10 bases from J; bases unmatched to any gene: 4. CDR1 GTSNPN and CDR2 SVGIG come from the germline V gene (reference sequence). The CDR3 runs to 11 residues. CDR3 nucleotide sequence: TGTGCCTGGAGTAAGGGGGCAGGAGCTTTCTTT. Translated: CAWSKGAGAFF.

This clonotype was seen more than once but under ten times. The chain employs TRBV6-1 and TRBJ1-2; 9 bases are shared with TRBD1. CDR1 is MNHNS and CDR2 is SASEGT in the germline V gene. This CDR3 contains 15 residues. V was pared by 3 bases and J by 4 bases, with 6 bases of the junction left unmatched. The CDR3: CASSEGQGFFYGYTF. The CDR3 nucleotides read TGTGCCAGCAGTGAGGGACAGGGATTTTTCTATGGCTACACCTTC.